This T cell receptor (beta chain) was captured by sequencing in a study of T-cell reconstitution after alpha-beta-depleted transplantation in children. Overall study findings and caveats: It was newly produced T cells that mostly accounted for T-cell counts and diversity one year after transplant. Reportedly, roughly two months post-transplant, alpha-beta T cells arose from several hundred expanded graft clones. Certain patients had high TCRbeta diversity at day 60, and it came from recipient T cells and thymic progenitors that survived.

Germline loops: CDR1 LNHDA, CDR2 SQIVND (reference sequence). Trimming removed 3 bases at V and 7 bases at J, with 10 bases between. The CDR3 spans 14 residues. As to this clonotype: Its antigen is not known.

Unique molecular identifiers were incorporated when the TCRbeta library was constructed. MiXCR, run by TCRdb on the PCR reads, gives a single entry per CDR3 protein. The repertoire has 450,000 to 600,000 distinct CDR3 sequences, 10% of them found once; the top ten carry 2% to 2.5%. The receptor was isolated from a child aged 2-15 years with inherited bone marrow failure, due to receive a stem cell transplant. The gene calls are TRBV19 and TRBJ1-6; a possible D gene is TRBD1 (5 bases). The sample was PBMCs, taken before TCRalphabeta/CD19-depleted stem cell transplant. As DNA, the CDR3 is TGTGCCAGTAGTATCCTGGGACGGAATTCACCCCTCCACTTT. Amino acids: CASSILGRNSPLHF.